Listed here are 22 T cell receptor beta chains from one sample, sequenced in a study of cytotoxic CD8 clonotypes in ibrutinib-treated CLL. Only in-frame clones appear in the TCRdb table, and some are missing; sequencing was by immunoSEQ multiplex PCR. The sample consists of under 300,000 clones, about three quarters of them appearing once. The sequencing here drew on PBMCs, taken after 24 months of ibrutinib treatment. The receptors shown here come from a human donor with chronic lymphocytic leukemia.

The gene calls are TRBV5-1 and TRBJ2-7; D possibly uses TRBD1 or TRBD2 (6 bases each). V dropped 6 bases and J dropped 7 bases, with 17 bases sitting between them. This CDR3 spans 13 amino acids. Germline V CDR1 and CDR2: SGHRS, YFSETQ. This CDR3 reads CASNRGLPGEQYF. The CDR3 nucleotides are TGCGCCAGCAACCGGGGGCTCCCGGGGGAGCAGTACTTC.

The genes are TRBV30 and TRBJ1-2; no clear D. The CDR3 extends over 13 amino acids. V lost 3 bases, J lost 7 bases, and 15 bases lay in between. Germline V gene lookup returns CDR1 GTSNPN and CDR2 SVGIG (reference sequence). CDR3 in DNA: TGTGCCTGGAGCGACGAAGCGAGAGGTGGCTACACCTTC. It translates to CAWSDEARGGYTF.

The chain links TRBV7-3 to TRBJ1-5, with D maybe TRBD1 (6 bases). Looked up from germline, CDR1 is SGHTA and CDR2 is FQGTGA. The CDR3 totals 15 residues. The V end was cut by 0 bases, the J end by 4 bases, with 10 bases between. The CDR3 loop reads CASSLTGGGNQPQHF. CDR3 DNA: TGTGCCAGCAGCTTAACGGGAGGGGGGAATCAGCCCCAGCATTTT.

The sample holds a few counts of this clone. The chain recombines TRBV5-1 with TRBJ1-1; D unclear. Germline loops: CDR1 SGHRS, CDR2 YFSETQ. This CDR3 spans 15 amino acids. The V end lost 0 bases, the J end lost 1 base, and 10 bases lay between the germline ends. CDR3 DNA sequence: TGCGCCAGCAGCTTGGATGGTCACTCGAACACTGAAGCTTTCTTT. As protein: CASSLDGHSNTEAFF.

The chain carries TRBV6-6 and TRBJ2-7; D not resolved. There are 12 residues in the CDR3. Germline-derived CDR1 and CDR2 are MNHNY and SVGAGI (reference sequence). Between the trimmed V and J ends, which lost 4 bases and 3 bases, there was a span of 7 bases. The CDR3 nucleotides read TGTGCCAGCAGTTCCGGCAACTACGAGCAGTACTTC. Translating it yields CASSSGNYEQYF.

This clone has only one observation. This sequence joins TRBV6-5 and TRBJ2-5, with 9 bases fitting TRBD1. V lost 10 bases to trimming and J lost 2 bases; unmatched junction nucleotides: 5. CDR3 size: 13 residues. The germline V gene encodes CDR1 MNHEY and CDR2 SVGAGI. This CDR3 reads CATFGQGQETQYF. CDR3 coding DNA: TGTGCCACGTTTGGACAGGGGCAAGAGACCCAGTACTTC.

This sequence joins TRBV4-2 and TRBJ1-1; the match to TRBD1 covers 8 bases. The germline V gene encodes CDR1 LGHNA and CDR2 YNFKEQ. This CDR3 is 17 amino acids long. J lost 5 bases, V lost 0 bases, and 11 bases had no gene match. The CDR3 DNA reads as TGTGCCAGCAGCCAAGATGCGGGGCAGGGGGCTGAGACTGAAGCTTTCTTT. Its protein product is CASSQDAGQGAETEAFF.

Points on this clone: The same CDR3 also results from other DNA sequences found in this sample. This chain joins TRBV7-3 and TRBJ2-5; TRBD2 might be the D (5 bases). Per the germline V gene, CDR1 is SGHTA and CDR2 is FQGTGA. CDR3 length: 13 amino acids. V dropped 3 bases and J dropped 5 bases, with 10 bases sitting between them. Here the CDR3 DNA reads TGTGCCAGCAGCTTTGCCGGGGAGGAGACCCAGTACTTC. Translated: CASSFAGEETQYF.

The CDR3 DNA sequence: TGTGCCAGCAGCGTATTTGGTGCCGGGACAGGGGGTAATGAGCAGTTCTTC. This translates into CASSVFGAGTGGNEQFF. The chain uses TRBV9 and TRBJ2-1; TRBD1 matches 11 bases. Germline lookup yields CDR1 SGDLS and CDR2 YYNGEE. With V trimmed by 1 base and J by 7 bases, 10 bases remained unmatched. The CDR3 contains 17 residues.

This rearrangement joins TRBV27 to TRBJ1-5, with 8 positions matching TRBD1. V lost 3 bases and J lost 2; bases outside the gene matches: 3. The CDR3 contains 15 residues. Germline lookup yields CDR1 MNHEY and CDR2 SMNVEV (reference sequence). CDR3 nucleotides: TGTGCCAGCAGTTTGCAGACAGGGGGCAATCAGCCCCAGCATTTT. Protein sequence: CASSLQTGGNQPQHF.

The sample holds one count of this clone. The chain links TRBV30 to TRBJ1-4; possible D gene TRBD1, 6 bases. Germline V CDR1 and CDR2: GTSNPN, SVGIG (reference sequence). Trimming removed 0 bases at V and 13 bases at J, with 15 bases between. The CDR3 loop spans 13 amino acids. The CDR3 region is CAWSVQQGHGLFF. The CDR3 DNA follows: TGTGCCTGGAGTGTACAACAGGGACACGGACTGTTTTTT.

Turning to this clone: The junction and the germline gene differ at one end; a read error may be behind it. Other DNA sequences within the sample encode an identical CDR3. The genes are TRBV10-3 and TRBJ2-2, with a possible D match to TRBD2 (5 bases). From germline, CDR1 is ENHRY and CDR2 SYGVKD. This CDR3 spans 16 amino acids. The CDR3 region is CAISESPGKNTGELFF. The DNA for the CDR3 is TGTGCCATTAGTGAGTCCCCCGGGAAGAACACCGGGGAGCTGTTTTTT.

The rearrangement links TRBV2 to TRBJ2-2, with 7 bases identical to TRBD1. CDR3 length equals 17 residues. The junction had 12 bases not matched to a gene; V was cut back by 6 bases and J by 2 bases. Germline CDR1 is SNHLY and CDR2 is FYNNEI. The CDR3 nucleotides are TGTGCCAGCAGCTTTGCCCCCGGGACAGTAAACACCGGGGAGCTGTTTTTT. It yields the protein CASSFAPGTVNTGELFF.

The rearrangement links TRBV5-1 to TRBJ1-4; possible D gene TRBD1, 5 bases. Trimming took 0 bases from V and 5 from J, leaving 14 bases between them. Germline V gives CDR1 SGHRS, CDR2 YFSETQ. The CDR3 runs to 16 residues. Here the CDR3 DNA reads TGCGCCAGCAGCTTGGCCGGGACTAGGCAGAATGAAAAACTGTTTTTT. It translates to CASSLAGTRQNEKLFF.

V usage is TRBV9 and J usage is TRBJ1-2; TRBD1 might be the D (6 bases). Germline V gives CDR1 SGDLS, CDR2 YYNGEE. The V end lost 3 bases, the J end lost 4 bases, and 16 bases lay between the germline ends. CDR3 length: 15 residues. CDR3 coding DNA: TGTGCCAGCAGCGGCAGGGAGGGGGAGGTCTATGGCTACACCTTC. Its protein is CASSGREGEVYGYTF.

This chain's CDR3 is CASSVQGNYGYTF. In DNA, the CDR3 is TGTGCCAGCAGCGTACAGGGAAACTATGGCTACACCTTC. The chain carries TRBV7-2 and TRBJ1-2; TRBD1 is a possible D gene (6 bases). The CDR3 has 13 residues. The V end was cut by 5 bases, the J end by 2 bases, with 9 bases between. Germline CDR1 SGHTA, CDR2 FQGNSA.

This CDR3 reads CASSTGRITEAFF. In DNA, the CDR3 is TGTGCCAGCAGTACAGGGAGGATAACTGAAGCTTTCTTT. The genes are TRBV27 and TRBJ1-1; D perhaps matches TRBD1 (6 bases). The CDR3 is 13 residues long. Germline lookup yields CDR1 MNHEY and CDR2 SMNVEV (reference sequence). V was cut by 5 bases and J by 5 bases, with 12 bases left in between.

This clone appeared a few times. The chain combines TRBV28 with TRBJ2-3; a weak D match, TRBD2 (6 bases). This CDR3 contains 14 residues. Per the germline V gene, CDR1 is MDHEN and CDR2 is SYDVKM. Trimming shortened V by 5 bases and J by 0 bases, and 9 bases separated the two germline ends. The chain's CDR3 is CASSHGGSTDTQYF. The DNA for the CDR3 is TGTGCCAGCAGTCACGGAGGGAGCACAGATACGCAGTATTTT.

This rearrangement joins TRBV28 to TRBJ2-3; D unresolved. This CDR3 comprises 15 residues. CDR1 is MDHEN, CDR2 SYDVKM, per germline. V lost 3 bases, J lost 2 bases, and 12 bases lay in between. The CDR3 DNA reads as TGTGCCAGCAGTTTCGGAACAGCCAACACAGATACGCAGTATTTT. Its protein product is CASSFGTANTDTQYF.

V and J are TRBV4-1 and TRBJ2-7, with 7 positions matching TRBD2. The CDR3 spans 16 residues. Germline lookup yields CDR1 MGHRA and CDR2 YSYEKL. V shed 3 bases and J 3 bases; nucleotides not matched to a gene: 11. CDR3 nucleotide sequence: TGCGCCAGCAGCCAGGACCGGACTAGACCTGACTACGAGCAGTACTTC. This sequence encodes CASSQDRTRPDYEQYF.

The chain recombines TRBV7-2 with TRBJ1-5; D may be TRBD1 (5 bases). The CDR3 is 15 amino acids. Trimming cost V 1 base and J 2 bases, with 9 bases left between them. The V gene's germline CDR1 is SGHTA and CDR2 FQGNSA. CDR3 sequence reads: CASSLVGVGNQPQHF. CDR3 sequence (DNA): TGTGCCAGCAGCTTAGTGGGGGTTGGCAATCAGCCCCAGCATTTT.

The chain employs TRBV15 and TRBJ2-7; 10 bases match TRBD1. Germline CDR1 LNHNV, CDR2 YYDKDF (reference sequence). J was trimmed by 6 bases and V by 0 bases; bases with no gene match: 5. CDR3 length: 15 residues. In DNA, the CDR3 is TGTGCCACCAGCAGAGATCCGGGACAGGGGACCGAGCAGTACTTC. It is translated as CATSRDPGQGTEQYF.